This entry describes one T cell receptor beta chain. These data are taken from a study of blood T cell repertoires in COVID-19. Overall study context: Specimens from acute and convalescent COVID-19 originated in the United States, Italy and Spain. Nucleic acid was either cDNA or gDNA, and it came from T cells, B-cell-depleted T cells, or PBMCs.

Method: immunoSEQ multiplex PCR; TCRdb's copy keeps in-frame clones and lacks some. The sample shows 120,000 to 150,000 clones, under 90% of them seen only once. CDR3 length: 17 residues. In germline, CDR1 is SGHTA, CDR2 FQGNSA. The trim removed 3 bases at V and 5 bases at J, leaving 12 bases unmatched. This receptor was identified in a human donor in a cohort sampled during active COVID-19. Sequenced sample: peripheral blood. V is TRBV7-2 and J is TRBJ2-2; 7 nucleotides align to TRBD2. The CDR3 bases are TGTGCCAGCAGCTTGAGGCGGGTCGGGGGGTGGACCGGGGAGCTGTTTTTT. Protein: CASSLRRVGGWTGELFF.